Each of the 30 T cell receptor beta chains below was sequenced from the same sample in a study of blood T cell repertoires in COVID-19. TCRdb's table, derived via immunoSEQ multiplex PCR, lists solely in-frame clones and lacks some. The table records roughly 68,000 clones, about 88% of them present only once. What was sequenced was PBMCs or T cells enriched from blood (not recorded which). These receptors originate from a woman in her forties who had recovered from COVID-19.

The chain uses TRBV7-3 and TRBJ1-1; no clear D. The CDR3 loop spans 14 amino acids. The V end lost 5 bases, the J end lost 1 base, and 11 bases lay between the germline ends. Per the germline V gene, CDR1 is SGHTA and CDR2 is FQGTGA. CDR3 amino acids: CASSPGGRNTEAFF. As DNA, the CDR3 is TGTGCCAGCAGCCCCGGAGGGCGGAACACTGAAGCTTTCTTT.

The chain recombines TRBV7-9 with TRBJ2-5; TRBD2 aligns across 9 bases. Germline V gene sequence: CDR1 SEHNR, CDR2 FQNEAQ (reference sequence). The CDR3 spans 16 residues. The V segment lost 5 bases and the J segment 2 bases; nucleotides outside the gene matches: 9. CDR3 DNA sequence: TGTGCCAGCAGCCCCCGCGGCGGGGGGGGGCAAGAGACCCAGTACTTC. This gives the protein CASSPRGGGGQETQYF.

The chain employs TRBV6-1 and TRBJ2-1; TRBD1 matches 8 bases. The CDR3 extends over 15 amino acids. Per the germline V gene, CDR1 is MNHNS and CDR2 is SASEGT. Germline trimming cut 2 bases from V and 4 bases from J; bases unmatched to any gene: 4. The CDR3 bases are TGTGCCAGCAGTGAAACCGGACAGGGATACAATGAGCAGTTCTTC. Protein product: CASSETGQGYNEQFF.

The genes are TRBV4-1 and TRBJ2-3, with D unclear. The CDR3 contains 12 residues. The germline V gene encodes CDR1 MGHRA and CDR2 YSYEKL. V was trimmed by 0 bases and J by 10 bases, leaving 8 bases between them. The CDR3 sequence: CASSQDQVAQYF. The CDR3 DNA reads TGCGCCAGCAGCCAAGATCAGGTGGCGCAGTATTTT.

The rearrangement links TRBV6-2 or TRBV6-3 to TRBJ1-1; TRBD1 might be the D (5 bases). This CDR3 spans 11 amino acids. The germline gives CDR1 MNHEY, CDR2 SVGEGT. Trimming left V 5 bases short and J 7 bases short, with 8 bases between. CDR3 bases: TGTGCCAGCAGTATGGGGGGTGAAGCTTTCTTT. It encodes CASSMGGEAFF.

The CDR3 protein is CASRLGGDPIETQYF. CDR3 nucleotides: TGTGCCAGCAGGTTGGGGGGGGACCCAATAGAGACCCAGTACTTC. J is TRBJ2-5 and V is TRBV6-5; 7 nucleotides align to TRBD2. V dropped 6 bases and J dropped 4; count of bases not matched to a gene: 11. Germline-derived CDR1 and CDR2 are MNHEY and SVGAGI. The CDR3 totals 15 residues.

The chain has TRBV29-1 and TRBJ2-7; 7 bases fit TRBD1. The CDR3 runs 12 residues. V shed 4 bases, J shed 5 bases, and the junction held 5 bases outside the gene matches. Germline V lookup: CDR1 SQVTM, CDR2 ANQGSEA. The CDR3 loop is CSVGTGDHEQYF. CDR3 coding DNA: TGCAGCGTTGGAACAGGGGATCACGAGCAGTACTTC.

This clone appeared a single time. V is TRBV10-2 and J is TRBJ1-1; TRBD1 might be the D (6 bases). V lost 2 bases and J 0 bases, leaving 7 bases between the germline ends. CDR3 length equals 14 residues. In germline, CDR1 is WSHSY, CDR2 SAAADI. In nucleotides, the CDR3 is TGCGCCAGCAGTGAGGAGGGGGTGAACACTGAAGCTTTCTTT. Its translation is CASSEEGVNTEAFF.

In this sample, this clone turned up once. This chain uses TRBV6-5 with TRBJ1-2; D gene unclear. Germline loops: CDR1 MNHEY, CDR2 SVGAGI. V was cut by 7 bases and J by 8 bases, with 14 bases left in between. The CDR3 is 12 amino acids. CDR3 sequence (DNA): TGTGCCAGCATACCTTTGGTAAGCGGCTACACCTTC. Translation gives CASIPLVSGYTF.

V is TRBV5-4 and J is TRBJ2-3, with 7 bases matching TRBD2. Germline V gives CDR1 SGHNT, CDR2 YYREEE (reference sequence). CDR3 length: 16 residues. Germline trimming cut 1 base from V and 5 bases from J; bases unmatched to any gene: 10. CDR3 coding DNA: TGTGCCAGCAGCTTGTCCTACCTAGCGGTCAAAGATACGCAGTATTTT. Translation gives CASSLSYLAVKDTQYF.

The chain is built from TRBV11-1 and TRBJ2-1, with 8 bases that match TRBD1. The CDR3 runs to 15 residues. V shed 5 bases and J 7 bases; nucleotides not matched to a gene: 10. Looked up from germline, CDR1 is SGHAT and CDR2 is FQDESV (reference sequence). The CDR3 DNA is TGTGCCAGCAGCCCCGCCAGGGGGCACGGAAATGAGCAGTTCTTC. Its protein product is CASSPARGHGNEQFF.

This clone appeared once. In nucleotides, the CDR3 is TGTGCCAGCAGCCCGAGGGCGGGGTTACGCACAGATACGCAGTATTTT. It specifies CASSPRAGLRTDTQYF. The chain recombines TRBV11-3 with TRBJ2-3; a weak D match, TRBD2 (6 bases). CDR3 length equals 16 residues. Trimming took 5 bases from V and 1 from J, leaving 16 bases between them. Germline V gives CDR1 SGHNT, CDR2 YENEEA.

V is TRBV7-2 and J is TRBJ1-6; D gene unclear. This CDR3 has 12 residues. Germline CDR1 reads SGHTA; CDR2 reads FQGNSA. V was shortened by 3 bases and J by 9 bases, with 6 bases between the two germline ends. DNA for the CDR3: TGTGCCAGCAGCTTTCTCCTTTCACCCCTCCACTTT. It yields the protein CASSFLLSPLHF. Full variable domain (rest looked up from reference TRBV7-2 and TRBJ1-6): GAGVSQSPSNKVTEKGKDVELRCDPISGHTALYWYRQSLGQGLEFLIYFQGNSAPDKSGLPSDRFSAERTGGSVSTLTIQRTQQEDSAVYLCASSFLLSPLHFGNGTRLTVT.

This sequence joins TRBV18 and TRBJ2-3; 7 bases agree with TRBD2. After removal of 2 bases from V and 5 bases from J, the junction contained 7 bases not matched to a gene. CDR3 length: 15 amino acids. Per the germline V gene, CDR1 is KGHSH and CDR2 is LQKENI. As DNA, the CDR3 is TGTGCCAGCTCACCAGGCCCGGGGAGGGGAGATACGCAGTATTTT. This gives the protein CASSPGPGRGDTQYF.

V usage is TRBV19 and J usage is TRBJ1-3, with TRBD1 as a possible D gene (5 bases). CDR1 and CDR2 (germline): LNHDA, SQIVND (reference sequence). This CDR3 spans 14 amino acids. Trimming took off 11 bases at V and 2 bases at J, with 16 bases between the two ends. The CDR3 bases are TGTGCCTCTCACGAACAGGTGGCTGGAAACACCATATATTTT. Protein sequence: CASHEQVAGNTIYF. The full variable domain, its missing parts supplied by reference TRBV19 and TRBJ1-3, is DGGITQSPKYLFRKEGQNVTLSCEQNLNHDAMYWYRQDPGQGLRLIYYSQIVNDFQKGDIAEGYSVSREKKESFPLTVTSAQKNPTAFYLCASHEQVAGNTIYFGEGSWLTVV.

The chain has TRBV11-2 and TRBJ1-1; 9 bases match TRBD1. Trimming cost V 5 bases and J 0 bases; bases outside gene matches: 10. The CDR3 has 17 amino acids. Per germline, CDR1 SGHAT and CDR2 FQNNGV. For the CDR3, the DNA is TGTGCCAGCAGCGCGGACAGGGGTTTTACCATGAACACTGAAGCTTTCTTT. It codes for CASSADRGFTMNTEAFF.

CDR3 in amino acids: CATRAGFAEAFF. In DNA, the CDR3 is TGTGCCACCAGGGCGGGGTTCGCTGAAGCTTTCTTT. The V call is TRBV19, the J call TRBJ1-1; D is perhaps TRBD1 (5 bases). The CDR3 is 12 amino acids. Germline CDR1 is LNHDA and CDR2 is SQIVND (reference sequence). Trimming took 10 bases from V and 6 from J, leaving 15 bases between them.

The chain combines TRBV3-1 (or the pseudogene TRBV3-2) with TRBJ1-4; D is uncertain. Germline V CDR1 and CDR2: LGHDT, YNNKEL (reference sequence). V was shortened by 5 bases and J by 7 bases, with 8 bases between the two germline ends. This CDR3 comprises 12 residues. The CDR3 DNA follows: TGTGCCAGCAGCTATCGGGGTGAAAAACTGTTTTTT. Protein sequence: CASSYRGEKLFF.

The CDR3 reads CASSLIGRETGNTIYF. DNA for the CDR3: TGTGCCAGCAGCTTGATAGGACGGGAAACTGGAAACACCATATATTTT. V gene TRBV5-4 combines with J gene TRBJ1-3; D remains unclear. Trimming cost V 1 base and J 2 bases, with 13 bases left between them. The CDR3 is 16 amino acids. Germline values: CDR1 SGHNT, CDR2 YYREEE (reference sequence). The whole variable domain, remainder taken from reference TRBV5-4 and TRBJ1-3, is ETGVTQSPTHLIKTRGQQVTLRCSSQSGHNTVSWYQQALGQGPQFIFQYYREEENGRGNFPPRFSGLQFPNYSSELNVNALELDDSALYLCASSLIGRETGNTIYFGEGSWLTVV.

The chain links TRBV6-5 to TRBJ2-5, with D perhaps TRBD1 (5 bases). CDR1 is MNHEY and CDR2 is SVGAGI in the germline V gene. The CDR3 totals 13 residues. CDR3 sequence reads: CATTWGLQETQYF. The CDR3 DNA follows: TGTGCTACAACCTGGGGCCTCCAAGAGACCCAGTACTTC.

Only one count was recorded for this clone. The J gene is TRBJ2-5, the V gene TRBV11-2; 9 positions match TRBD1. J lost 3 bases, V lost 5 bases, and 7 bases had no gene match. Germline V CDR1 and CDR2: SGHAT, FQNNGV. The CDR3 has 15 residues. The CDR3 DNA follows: TGTGCCAGCAGCCGGGGACAGGGATTAAAAGAGACCCAGTACTTC. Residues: CASSRGQGLKETQYF.

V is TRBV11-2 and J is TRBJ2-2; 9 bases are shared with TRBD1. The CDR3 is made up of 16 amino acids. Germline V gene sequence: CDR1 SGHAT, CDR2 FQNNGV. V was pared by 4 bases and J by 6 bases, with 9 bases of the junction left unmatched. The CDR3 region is CASSSLQGAPSGELFF. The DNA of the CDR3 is TGTGCCAGCAGCTCCTTACAGGGGGCTCCCTCCGGGGAGCTGTTTTTT.

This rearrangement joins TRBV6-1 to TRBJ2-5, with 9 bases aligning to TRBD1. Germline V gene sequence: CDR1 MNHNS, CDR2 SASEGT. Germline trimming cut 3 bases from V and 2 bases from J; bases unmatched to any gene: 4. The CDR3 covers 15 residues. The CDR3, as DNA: TGTGCCAGCAGTGAGAACAGGGGGCCACAAGAGACCCAGTACTTC. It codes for CASSENRGPQETQYF.

The CDR3 is CASSGGASTDTQYF. The CDR3 DNA reads as TGTGCCAGCAGCGGGGGGGCTAGCACAGATACGCAGTATTTT. V and J are TRBV6-4 and TRBJ2-3, with 8 positions matching TRBD2. Losses at the gene ends were 6 bases for V and 0 bases for J; bases not matched to a gene: 2. The CDR3 extends over 14 amino acids. CDR1 and CDR2 from the germline V gene are MRHNA and SNTAGT.

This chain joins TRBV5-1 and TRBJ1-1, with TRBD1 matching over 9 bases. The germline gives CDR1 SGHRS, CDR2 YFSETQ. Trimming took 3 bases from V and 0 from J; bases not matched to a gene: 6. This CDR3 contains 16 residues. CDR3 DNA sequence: TGCGCCAGCAGCTCTGGACAGGGGAATATGAACACTGAAGCTTTCTTT. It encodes CASSSGQGNMNTEAFF.

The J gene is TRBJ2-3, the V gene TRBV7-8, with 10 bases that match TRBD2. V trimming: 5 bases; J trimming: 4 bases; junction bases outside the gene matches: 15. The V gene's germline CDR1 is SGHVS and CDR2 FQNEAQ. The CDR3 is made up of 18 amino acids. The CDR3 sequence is CASSQLHSGGFYPDTQYF. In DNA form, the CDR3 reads TGTGCCAGCAGCCAACTCCATAGCGGGGGGTTTTATCCAGATACGCAGTATTTT.

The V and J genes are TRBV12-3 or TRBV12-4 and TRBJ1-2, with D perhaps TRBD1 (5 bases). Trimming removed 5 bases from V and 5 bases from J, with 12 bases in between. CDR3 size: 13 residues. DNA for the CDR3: TGTGCCAGCAGTCCCCGGGGGAGATATGGCTACACCTTC. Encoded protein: CASSPRGRYGYTF.

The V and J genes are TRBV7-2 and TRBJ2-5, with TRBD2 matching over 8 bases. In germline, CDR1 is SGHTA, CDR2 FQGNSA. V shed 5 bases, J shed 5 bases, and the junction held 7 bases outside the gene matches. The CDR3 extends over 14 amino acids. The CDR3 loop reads CASSRGGPGETQYF. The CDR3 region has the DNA TGTGCCAGCAGCCGCGGGGGGCCGGGTGAGACCCAGTACTTC.

The CDR3 DNA sequence: TGTGCCAGCAGCTTTCTCACAGATACGCAGTATTTT. The encoded protein is CASSFLTDTQYF. V gene TRBV5-4 combines with J gene TRBJ2-3; no firm D call. Germline CDR1 and CDR2: SGHNT and YYREEE (reference sequence). V lost 2 bases and J lost 2, with 3 bases in between. The CDR3 extends over 12 amino acids.

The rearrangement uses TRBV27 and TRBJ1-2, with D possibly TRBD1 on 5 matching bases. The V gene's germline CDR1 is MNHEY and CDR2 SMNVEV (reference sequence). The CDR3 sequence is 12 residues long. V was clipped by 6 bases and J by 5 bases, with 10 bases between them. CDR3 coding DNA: TGTGCCAGCAGGGTAGGGGTGTATGGCTACACCTTC. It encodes CASRVGVYGYTF.